This T cell receptor (beta chain) emerged from a study of T cell responses to AZD1222 COVID-19 vaccine. Points from the study as a whole: Unmutated regions of variants are reportedly targeted by nearly half of spike-specific TCRs.

Regarding this clone: The target antigen is unknown.

Trimming removed 2 bases from V and 4 bases from J; junction bases left unmatched: 2. Per the germline V gene, CDR1 is KGHSH and CDR2 is LQKENI. The CDR3 has 14 amino acids. Measured with immunoSEQ multiplex PCR; TCRdb has only the in-frame clones, and not every one. The sample carries approximately 130,000 clones, 84% recorded once. The TCR comes from an adult who received the AZD1222 COVID-19 vaccine. The sequencing used peripheral blood, collected 28 days after the second AZD1222 dose. The V gene is TRBV18, the J gene TRBJ2-5; the match to TRBD1 covers 9 bases. The CDR3 bases are TGTGCCAGCTCACCAGGGACAGGGTCAGAGACCCAGTACTTC. Translated: CASSPGTGSETQYF.